Each of the 29 T cell receptor beta chains below was sequenced from the same sample in a study of T cell responses to AZD1222 COVID-19 vaccine. The protocol was immunoSEQ multiplex PCR, while the TCRdb copy is restricted to in-frame clones and leaves out a portion. Altogether 100,000 or so clones are present, more than 75% being singletons, with the ten largest covering 10%. Sequences were derived from peripheral blood, sampled 28 days after the second AZD1222 dose. The receptors derive from an adult who received the AZD1222 COVID-19 vaccine.

This clone was seen once. The chain links TRBV5-5 to TRBJ2-5; a weak D match, TRBD2 (5 bases). CDR1 and CDR2 (germline): SGHKS, YYEKEE (reference sequence). This CDR3 is built from 14 residues. V shed 1 base and J shed 4 bases, with 11 bases lying between them. The CDR3 DNA reads TGTGCCAGCAGCTTGAGCGGCGGTCCAGAGACCCAGTACTTC. Protein: CASSLSGGPETQYF. Looking up the rest from reference TRBV5-5 and TRBJ2-5 gives the full variable domain: DAGVTQSPTHLIKTRGQQVTLRCSPISGHKSVSWYQQVLGQGPQFIFQYYEKEERGRGNFPDRFSARQFPNYSSELNVNALLLGDSALYLCASSLSGGPETQYFGPGTRLLVL.

This chain links TRBV3-1 (or the pseudogene TRBV3-2) with TRBJ1-2; no clear D. CDR3 length: 15 residues. The germline V gene has CDR1 LGHDT and CDR2 YNNKEL (reference sequence). The V gene lost 1 base and the J gene lost 0 bases, with 9 bases spanning the gap. CDR3 residues: CASSQGGPTNYGYTF. The CDR3 bases are TGTGCCAGCAGCCAAGGCGGCCCAACTAACTATGGCTACACCTTC.

This chain's CDR3 is CASSSWGSQGGELFF. The CDR3, as DNA: TGTGCCAGCAGCTCCTGGGGTAGCCAGGGGGGGGAGCTGTTTTTT. The chain combines TRBV7-6 with TRBJ2-2, with D tentatively TRBD1 (6 bases). This CDR3 region has 15 residues. Germline CDR1 is SGHVS and CDR2 is FNYEAQ. Trimming removed 4 bases at V and 8 bases at J, with 17 bases between.

This rearrangement joins TRBV9 to TRBJ1-3; D uncertain. Trimming cost V 0 bases and J 2 bases, with 9 bases left between them. Germline CDR1 reads SGDLS; CDR2 reads YYNGEE. The CDR3 spans 15 residues. As DNA, the CDR3 is TGTGCCAGCAGCGTAGGACACACAGCTGGAAACACCATATATTTT. As protein: CASSVGHTAGNTIYF.

This chain uses TRBV19 with TRBJ2-1; D not resolved. In germline, CDR1 is LNHDA, CDR2 SQIVND (reference sequence). This CDR3 is built from 13 residues. Trimming pared 10 bases from V and 4 bases from J, leaving 14 bases between. The CDR3 bases are TGTGCCACCATGTCGACCCTTTACAATGAGCAGTTCTTC. It yields the protein CATMSTLYNEQFF.

The chain uses TRBV15 and TRBJ2-7, with D possibly TRBD1 on 5 matching bases. This CDR3 is built from 15 residues. The germline gives CDR1 LNHNV, CDR2 YYDKDF (reference sequence). V was cut by 7 bases and J by 4 bases, with 20 bases left in between. The CDR3 is CATIHRSPLFYEQYF. The CDR3 DNA sequence: TGTGCCACCATCCACAGGTCCCCCCTTTTTTACGAGCAGTACTTC.

The chain joins TRBV30 to TRBJ2-7; TRBD1 matches 9 bases. V shed 5 bases, J shed 4 bases, and the junction held 9 bases outside the gene matches. The CDR3 contains 14 residues. Germline values: CDR1 GTSNPN, CDR2 SVGIG (reference sequence). The CDR3 DNA follows: TGTGCCTGGGCCCGGGACAGGGCTAGTTACGAGCAGTACTTC. Residues: CAWARDRASYEQYF.

This sequence joins TRBV7-9 and TRBJ1-2; no clear D. The CDR3 is 12 amino acids. The germline V gene encodes CDR1 SEHNR and CDR2 FQNEAQ (reference sequence). Trimming cost V 1 base and J 5 bases, with 5 bases left between them. The CDR3 protein is CASSLGLYGYTF. The CDR3 nucleotides read TGTGCCAGCAGCTTAGGACTTTATGGCTACACCTTC.

The genes are TRBV28 and TRBJ2-5; 9 bases fit TRBD2. V shed 2 bases and J 5 bases; nucleotides not matched to a gene: 15. Germline V CDR1 and CDR2: MDHEN, SYDVKM. The CDR3 totals 18 residues. DNA of the CDR3: TGTGCCAGCAGTTTACGTATGACTAGCGGTGGGGTGGGGGAGACCCAGTACTTC. Translated, it gives CASSLRMTSGGVGETQYF.

The chain has TRBV10-3 and TRBJ1-5; D is uncertain. CDR1 is ENHRY, CDR2 SYGVKD, per germline. CDR3 length: 13 residues. Trimming took off 4 bases at V and 4 bases at J, with 8 bases between the two ends. The CDR3 spells CAISGGRNQPQHF. CDR3 coding DNA: TGTGCCATCAGTGGTGGCAGAAATCAGCCCCAGCATTTT.

The chain carries TRBV18 and TRBJ2-3, with 12 bases lining up with TRBD2. The CDR3 totals 16 residues. V lost 3 bases and J lost 5; bases outside the gene matches: 6. Germline assignment: CDR1 KGHSH and CDR2 LQKENI. CDR3 residues: CASSPLAGGPGDTQYF. CDR3 nucleotides: TGTGCCAGCTCACCGCTAGCGGGAGGGCCTGGAGATACGCAGTATTTT.

V gene TRBV11-2 combines with J gene TRBJ1-1, with D unresolved. The CDR3 loop spans 15 amino acids. From germline, CDR1 is SGHAT and CDR2 FQNNGV. V lost 1 base to trimming and J lost 5 bases, with 14 bases between them. Written as DNA, the CDR3 is TGTGCCAGCAGCTTAGTCCTTGGGCCCTCGACTGAAGCTTTCTTT. This gives the protein CASSLVLGPSTEAFF.

The chain couples TRBV11-2 to TRBJ2-1; 8 nucleotides align to TRBD1. Germline-derived CDR1 and CDR2 are SGHAT and FQNNGV. Trimming took 5 bases from V and 0 from J; bases not matched to a gene: 6. This CDR3 spans 16 amino acids. CDR3: CASSRTGSSSYNEQFF. The CDR3 region has the DNA TGTGCCAGCAGCCGGACAGGGTCGAGCTCCTACAATGAGCAGTTCTTC.

The chain has TRBV2 and TRBJ1-2; no clear D gene. The CDR3 contains 13 residues. The germline V gene has CDR1 SNHLY and CDR2 FYNNEI. The V gene lost 2 bases and the J gene lost 8 bases, with 12 bases spanning the gap. DNA for the CDR3: TGTGCCAGCAGTGAAAGAAATGGCGGAGGCTACACCTTC. This translates into CASSERNGGGYTF.

The chain links TRBV2 to TRBJ1-5; D remains unclear. The CDR3 contains 12 residues. V gave up 5 bases and J gave up 1 base, with 3 bases separating them. CDR1 is SNHLY, CDR2 FYNNEI, per germline. CDR3 protein: CASSYSNQPQHF. CDR3 DNA sequence: TGTGCCAGCAGTTACAGCAATCAGCCCCAGCATTTT.

V gene TRBV4-3 combines with J gene TRBJ1-5; D is undetermined. The CDR3 is 16 amino acids. V gave up 0 bases and J gave up 6 bases, with 15 bases separating them. Germline V CDR1 and CDR2: LGHNA, YSLEER. The CDR3 DNA follows: TGCGCCAGCAGCCAAGAGCCTAGGGTATTGGGTCAGCCCCAGCATTTT. Protein: CASSQEPRVLGQPQHF.

This chain uses TRBV19 with TRBJ2-2, with D perhaps matching TRBD2 (5 bases). Germline assignment: CDR1 LNHDA and CDR2 SQIVND (reference sequence). The CDR3 is 15 residues long. V was pared by 6 bases and J by 3 bases, with 14 bases between. CDR3 nucleotides: TGTGCCAGTAGGACGAGGACTTCCCACACCGGGGAGCTGTTTTTT. Protein sequence: CASRTRTSHTGELFF.

Remarks on this clone: One junction end disagrees with the germline gene, perhaps due to a read error. The chain carries TRBV7-7 and TRBJ2-3; TRBD1 agrees at 10 bases. CDR1 is SSHAT and CDR2 is FNYEAQ in the germline V gene (reference sequence). The CDR3 spans 16 residues. The CDR3: CASSPNDRGRTDTQYF. For the CDR3, the DNA is TGTGCTAGCAGCCCAAACGACAGGGGGCGAACAGATACGCAGTATTTT.

This clone was picked up one time. The chain uses TRBV5-1 and TRBJ2-5; 8 nucleotides match TRBD2. V lost 0 bases to trimming and J lost 4 bases; unmatched junction nucleotides: 5. Germline loops: CDR1 SGHRS, CDR2 YFSETQ. This CDR3 is built from 15 residues. The CDR3 here is CASSLGGTRGETQYF. The CDR3 DNA is TGCGCCAGCAGCTTGGGCGGGACTAGAGGAGAGACCCAGTACTTC.

The chain links TRBV27 to TRBJ2-4; the D is unclear. Germline-derived CDR1 and CDR2 are MNHEY and SMNVEV (reference sequence). With 2 bases removed from V and 0 bases from J, the gap between germline ends came to 8 bases. CDR3 length: 15 residues. Written as DNA, the CDR3 is TGTGCCAGCAGTTTAGGACCACTAGCCAAAAACATTCAGTACTTC. Translated, it gives CASSLGPLAKNIQYF.

The chain is built from TRBV18 and TRBJ1-2; 7 positions agree with TRBD1. CDR1 and CDR2 (germline): KGHSH, LQKENI. This CDR3 has 17 residues. The V segment lost 3 bases and the J segment 4 bases; nucleotides outside the gene matches: 14. The CDR3: CASSPRIRDSEIYGYTF. The CDR3 DNA is TGTGCCAGCTCACCGCGGATCCGGGACAGCGAAATCTATGGCTACACCTTC. Combining the CDR3 with reference TRBV18 and TRBJ1-2 gives the whole variable domain NAGVMQNPRHLVRRRGQEARLRCSPMKGHSHVYWYRQLPEEGLKFMVYLQKENIIDESGMPKERFSAEFPKEGPSILRIQQVVRGDSAAYFCASSPRIRDSEIYGYTFGSGTRLTVV.

This clone was seen more than once but under ten times. The gene calls are TRBV10-3 and TRBJ1-6; 7 bases match TRBD1. The germline CDR1 and CDR2 sequences are ENHRY and SYGVKD. The trim removed 0 bases at V and 10 bases at J, leaving 9 bases unmatched. The CDR3 spans 16 residues. The CDR3 sequence is CAISESSPAGGSPLHF. The CDR3 DNA reads as TGTGCCATCAGTGAGTCGTCGCCGGCAGGGGGATCACCCCTCCACTTT.

This clone was found a few times. The chain combines TRBV30 with TRBJ1-5; TRBD1 matches at 9 bases. J was trimmed by 6 bases and V by 2 bases; bases with no gene match: 5. The CDR3 runs 14 residues. CDR1 is GTSNPN and CDR2 is SVGIG in the germline V gene (reference sequence). The CDR3: CAWSRTGVGQPQHF. In DNA form, the CDR3 reads TGTGCCTGGAGTCGGACAGGGGTCGGTCAGCCCCAGCATTTT. Combining the CDR3 with reference TRBV30 and TRBJ1-5 gives the whole variable domain SQTIHQWPATLVQPVGSPLSLECTVEGTSNPNLYWYRQAAGRGLQLLFYSVGIGQISSEVPQNLSASRPQDRQFILSSKKLLLSDSGFYLCAWSRTGVGQPQHFGDGTRLSIL.

V is TRBV20-1 and J is TRBJ1-2; possibly TRBD1 for D (6 bases). The germline V gene has CDR1 DFQATT and CDR2 SNEGSKA (reference sequence). Trimming pared 0 bases from V and 12 bases from J, leaving 11 bases between. The CDR3 loop spans 11 amino acids. In nucleotides, the CDR3 is TGCAGTGCTAGAGAACCAGGGGAGCACACCTTC. Protein sequence: CSAREPGEHTF.

The gene calls are TRBV6-5 and TRBJ2-2, with D possibly matching TRBD2 (6 bases). The V gene lost 6 bases and the J gene lost 3 bases, with 11 bases spanning the gap. The CDR3 is made up of 14 amino acids. Germline CDR1 reads MNHEY; CDR2 reads SVGAGI. CDR3 loop: CASRGRGDTGELFF. The CDR3 nucleotides are TGTGCCAGCAGAGGGCGGGGTGACACCGGGGAGCTGTTTTTT.

V gene TRBV30 combines with J gene TRBJ1-1; D gene ambiguous. CDR3 length equals 12 residues. V dropped 4 bases and J dropped 1 base, with 7 bases sitting between them. Germline V gives CDR1 GTSNPN, CDR2 SVGIG (reference sequence). The CDR3 loop is CAWTEENTEAFF. DNA of the CDR3: TGTGCCTGGACTGAGGAGAACACTGAAGCTTTCTTT. Full variable domain (rest looked up from reference TRBV30 and TRBJ1-1): SQTIHQWPATLVQPVGSPLSLECTVEGTSNPNLYWYRQAAGRGLQLLFYSVGIGQISSEVPQNLSASRPQDRQFILSSKKLLLSDSGFYLCAWTEENTEAFFGQGTRLTVV.

The chain's CDR3 is CASSLPGTSGPQETQYF. The CDR3 coding sequence is TGTGCCAGCAGTTTACCCGGGACTAGCGGTCCCCAAGAGACCCAGTACTTC. The chain is built from TRBV28 and TRBJ2-5; TRBD2 matches 11 bases. CDR1 is MDHEN and CDR2 is SYDVKM in the germline V gene. There are 17 residues in the CDR3. Germline trimming cut 2 bases from V and 1 base from J; bases unmatched to any gene: 6.

The CDR3 region is CASSLAGTGYGYTF. Written as DNA, the CDR3 is TGCGCCAGCAGCTTGGCCGGGACAGGTTATGGCTACACCTTC. The chain joins TRBV5-1 to TRBJ1-2; 8 bases fit TRBD1. Germline lookup yields CDR1 SGHRS and CDR2 YFSETQ. The CDR3 is 14 amino acids. V dropped 0 bases and J dropped 5; count of bases not matched to a gene: 3.

This clone was recorded once. J is TRBJ2-7 and V is TRBV11-2; 7 bases line up with TRBD1. The trim removed 8 bases at V and 3 bases at J, leaving 7 bases unmatched. This CDR3 is 13 amino acids long. The germline V gene encodes CDR1 SGHAT and CDR2 FQNNGV. CDR3 sequence (DNA): TGTGCCAGCGGTTTAGCAGGGGGCTACGAGCAGTACTTC. Protein product: CASGLAGGYEQYF.